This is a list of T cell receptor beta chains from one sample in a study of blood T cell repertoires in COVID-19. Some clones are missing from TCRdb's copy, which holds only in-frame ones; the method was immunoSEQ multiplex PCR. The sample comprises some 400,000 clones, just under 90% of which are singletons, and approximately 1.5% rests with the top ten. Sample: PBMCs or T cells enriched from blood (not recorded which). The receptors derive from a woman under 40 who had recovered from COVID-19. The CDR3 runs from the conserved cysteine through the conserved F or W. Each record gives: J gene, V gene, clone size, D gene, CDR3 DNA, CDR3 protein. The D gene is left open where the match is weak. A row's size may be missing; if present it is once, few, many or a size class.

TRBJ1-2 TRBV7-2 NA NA TGTGCCAGCACACCTGAGAGGGTAAACTATGGCTACACCTTC CASTPERVNYGYTF
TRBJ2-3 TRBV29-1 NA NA TGCAGCGTTGAAGCAACAGGGTACACGCAGTATTTT CSVEATGYTQYF
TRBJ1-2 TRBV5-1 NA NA TGCGCCAGCAGCTTGGGCCCAGGGAACGGCTACACCTTC CASSLGPGNGYTF
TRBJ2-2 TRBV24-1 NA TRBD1 TGTGCCACCAGTGATTTCGGACAGGGAACCGGGGAGCTGTTTTTT CATSDFGQGTGELFF
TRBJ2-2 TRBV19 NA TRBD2 TGTGCCAGTAGGACTAGCGGGAGGGCCGGGGAGCTGTTTTTT CASRTSGRAGELFF
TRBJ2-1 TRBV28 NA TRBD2 TGTGCCAGCAGGCGGACTAGCGGGATCTTGTCTCGCAATGAGCAGTTCTTC CASRRTSGILSRNEQFF
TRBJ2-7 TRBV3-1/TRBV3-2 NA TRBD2 TGTGCCAGCAGCCACAACGGGAGGGTTTCCTACGAGCAGTACTTC CASSHNGRVSYEQYF
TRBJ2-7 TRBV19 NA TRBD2 TGTGCCAGTAGCGATATTCGGCTAGCGGGGGGCTACGAGCAGTACTTC CASSDIRLAGGYEQYF
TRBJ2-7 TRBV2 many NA TGTGCCAGCAGACAACAGGGTTACGAGCAGTACTTC CASRQQGYEQYF
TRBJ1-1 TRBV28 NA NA TGTGCCAGCAGATATACTTTGGGAGGGCAGAACACTGAAGCTTTCTTT CASRYTLGGQNTEAFF
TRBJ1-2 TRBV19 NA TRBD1 TGTGCCAGTAGTACAACCGGGACAGGGGACTATGGCTACACCTTC CASSTTGTGDYGYTF
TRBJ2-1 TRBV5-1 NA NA TGCGCCAGCAGCTTGGGGGGTTTTGTGACAGGACAAAAAGGTTACAATGAGCAGTTCTTC CASSLGGFVTGQKGYNEQFF
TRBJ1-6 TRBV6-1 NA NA TGTGCCAGCAGCGAAGGATTGCGACCCCTCCACTTT CASSEGLRPLHF
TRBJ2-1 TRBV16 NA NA TGTGCCAGCAGCCAATCCCCCTTTAACAATGAGCAGTTCTTC CASSQSPFNNEQFF
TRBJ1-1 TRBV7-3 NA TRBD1 TGTGCCAGCAGCTCCCGACAGGGTGGATTGGCTGAAGCTTTCTTT CASSSRQGGLAEAFF
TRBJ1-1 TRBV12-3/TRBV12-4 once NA TGTGCCAGCAGAGCTATGATGAACACTGAAGCTTTCTTT CASRAMMNTEAFF
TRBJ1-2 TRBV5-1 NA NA TGCGCCAGCAGCTTGGTAACCCCCGCGGGTTATGGCTACACCTTC CASSLVTPAGYGYTF
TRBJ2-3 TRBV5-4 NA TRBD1 TGTGCCAGCAGCTTGGGAGACAGGGGACCCACAGATACGCAGTATTTT CASSLGDRGPTDTQYF
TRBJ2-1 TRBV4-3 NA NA TGCGCCAGCAGCCAAGAGTACAGGGTTACGGACAATGAGCAGTTCTTC CASSQEYRVTDNEQFF
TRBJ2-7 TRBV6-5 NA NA TGTGCCACCTCAGGGGTAATCTACGAGCAGTACTTC CATSGVIYEQYF
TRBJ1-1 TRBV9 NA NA TGTGCCAGCGGAGGGATCGCTGAAGCTTTCTTT CASGGIAEAFF
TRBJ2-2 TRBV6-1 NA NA TGTGCCAGCAGTGCCACCAGACAAGCGAACACCGGGGAGCTGTTTTTT CASSATRQANTGELFF
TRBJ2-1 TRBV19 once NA TGTGCCAGTAGTATATTAAGGGGTGGGTCCTACAATGAGCAGTTCTTC CASSILRGGSYNEQFF
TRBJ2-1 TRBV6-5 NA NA TGTGCCACGGAACCGGGACTGGATTACAATGAGCAGTTCTTC CATEPGLDYNEQFF
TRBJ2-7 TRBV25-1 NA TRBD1 TGTGCCAGCAGTGAATATTTTCCTGGACAGGGGCTAGGCGACGAGCAGTACTTC CASSEYFPGQGLGDEQYF
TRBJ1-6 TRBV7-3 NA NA TGTGCCAGCAGCTTCTCAGGGCCCTATAATTCACCCCTCCACTTT CASSFSGPYNSPLHF
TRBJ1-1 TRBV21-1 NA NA TGTGCCAGCAGCGCACACCGGGACAGGGTCATCATGAACACTGAAGCTTTCTTT CASSAHRDRVIMNTEAFF
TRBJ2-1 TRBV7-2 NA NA TGTGCCAGCAGCTTGGGACTCCTTGCCCACAATGAGCAGTTCTTC CASSLGLLAHNEQFF
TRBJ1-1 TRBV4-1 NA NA TGCGCCAGCCGCAATCCGGGACAGAACACTGAAGCTTTCTTT CASRNPGQNTEAFF
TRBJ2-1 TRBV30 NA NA TGTGCCTGGAGGGCCGGTCAGGGCCTCCCCTACAATGAGCAGTTCTTC CAWRAGQGLPYNEQFF
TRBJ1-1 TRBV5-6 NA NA TGTGCCAGCAGCTTGTTCCGGGGGATGAACACTGAAGCTTTCTTT CASSLFRGMNTEAFF
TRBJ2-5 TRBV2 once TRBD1 TGTGCCAGCAGGACAGGGGGCGGAGAGACCCAGTACTTC CASRTGGGETQYF
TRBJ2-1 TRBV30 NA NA TGTGCCTGGAGTCATGATGAGCAGTTCTTC CAWSHDEQFF
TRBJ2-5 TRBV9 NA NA TGTGCCAGCAGCGTAGACGCGGGGGCAGCGGAGACCCAGTACTTC CASSVDAGAAETQYF
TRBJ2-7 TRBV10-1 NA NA TGCGCCAGCAGTGAGAGCGGTTTCTCCTACGAGCAGTACTTC CASSESGFSYEQYF
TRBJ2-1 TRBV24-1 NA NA TGTGCCACCAGTAACGGTATCGAATACTACAATGAGCAGTTCTTC CATSNGIEYYNEQFF
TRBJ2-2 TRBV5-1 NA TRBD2 TGCGCCAGCAGCGCGGGACTAGCGGGGGGGCCAACCGGGGAGCTGTTTTTT CASSAGLAGGPTGELFF
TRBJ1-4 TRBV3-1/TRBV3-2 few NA TGTGCCAGCCGAGAATCCGCAGGCCAAGAAAAACTGTTTTTT CASRESAGQEKLFF
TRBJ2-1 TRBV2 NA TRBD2 TGTGCCAGCAGTGTCCTAGCGGGAGAGCAGTTCTTC CASSVLAGEQFF
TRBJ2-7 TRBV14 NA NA TGTGCCAGCAGCAGCGAAAAACAGGGCTACGAGCAGTACTTC CASSSEKQGYEQYF
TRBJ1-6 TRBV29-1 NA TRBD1 TGCAGCGTTAGGACAGGGGATCCTAATTCACCCCTCCACTTT CSVRTGDPNSPLHF
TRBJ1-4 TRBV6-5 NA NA TGTGCCAGCAGTTATGTGAAGACTCCAACTAATGAAAAACTGTTTTTT CASSYVKTPTNEKLFF
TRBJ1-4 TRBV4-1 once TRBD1 TGCGCCAGCAGCCCGGACAGGGGGCAACTTGAAAAACTGTTTTTT CASSPDRGQLEKLFF
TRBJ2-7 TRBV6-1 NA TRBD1 TGTGCCAGCAGTGAAGCGCATAGAAGTATCAGGGGGCTTGAGCAGTACTTC CASSEAHRSIRGLEQYF
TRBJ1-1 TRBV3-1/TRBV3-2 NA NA TGTGCCAGCAGTCAATTCTCTTACACTGAAGCTTTCTTT CASSQFSYTEAFF
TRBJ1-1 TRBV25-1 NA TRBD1 TGTGCCAGCAGTGGACAGGGTATTTTCACTGAAGCTTTCTTT CASSGQGIFTEAFF
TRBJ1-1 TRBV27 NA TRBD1 TGTGCCAGCAGTCTGACAGGGACCCTCACTGAAGCTTTCTTT CASSLTGTLTEAFF
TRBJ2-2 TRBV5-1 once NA TGCGCCAGCAGCTTGGTGCGGGGCAACACCGGGGAGCTGTTTTTT CASSLVRGNTGELFF
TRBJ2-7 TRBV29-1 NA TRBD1 TGCAGCGTAACCACGGGACAGGGGCGCTACGAGCAGTACTTC CSVTTGQGRYEQYF
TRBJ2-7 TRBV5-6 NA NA TGTGCCAGCAGCCATACAGCTTACGAGCAGTACTTC CASSHTAYEQYF